These 22 T cell receptor beta chains share one sample of origin, sequenced in a study of regulatory dendritic cells for organ transplantation. Generated by immunoSEQ multiplex PCR, the TCRdb table keeps only in-frame clones and is missing some. The sample holds about 12,000 clones, around 92% seen once. CFSE-labeled sorted T cells met regulatory or mature dendritic cells for roughly 5 days. These receptors are not linked to any known antigen. Specimen: naive CD8+ T cells from blood cultured with dendritic cells. Described subset: CD45RA+ naive T cells. Receptors were obtained from a human donor in good health.

This clone has a handful of counts. The V and J genes are TRBV7-9 and TRBJ2-7, with TRBD1 matching 8 bases. The germline V gene encodes CDR1 SEHNR and CDR2 FQNEAQ (reference sequence). The CDR3 runs 14 residues. The V and J ends lost 1 base and 2 bases, in that order; junction bases with no gene match: 1. CDR3 in amino acids: CASSLVQGAYEQYF. The CDR3 DNA sequence: TGTGCCAGCAGCTTAGTACAGGGGGCCTACGAGCAGTACTTC.

The chain combines TRBV9 with TRBJ2-1; D is perhaps TRBD2 (5 bases). Germline values: CDR1 SGDLS, CDR2 YYNGEE. The CDR3 consists of 15 residues. V lost 2 bases to trimming and J lost 4 bases, with 13 bases between them. The CDR3 region has the DNA TGTGCCAGCAGCGTCGGAAGCGGCGATTACAATGAGCAGTTCTTC. It specifies CASSVGSGDYNEQFF.

The chain recombines TRBV27 with TRBJ1-1, with D unresolved. The ends were cut back, 2 bases at V and 4 bases at J, with 14 bases in the middle. CDR1 and CDR2 (germline): MNHEY, SMNVEV (reference sequence). This CDR3 contains 15 residues. CDR3 sequence reads: CASSLVAVAGTEAFF. CDR3 in DNA: TGTGCCAGCAGTTTAGTTGCCGTCGCGGGCACTGAAGCTTTCTTT.

The CDR3 protein is CASSVWAYNEQFF. The CDR3, as DNA: TGTGCCAGCAGTGTTTGGGCCTACAATGAGCAGTTCTTC. The chain is built from TRBV6-4 and TRBJ2-1; D uncertain. Germline V gene lookup returns CDR1 MRHNA and CDR2 SNTAGT. The CDR3 length is 13 residues. Deletions cut 4 bases from V and 2 bases from J, with 6 bases between.

This clone was recorded only once. The genes are TRBV11-2 and TRBJ2-3; 9 positions agree with TRBD2. The V and J ends lost 5 bases and 6 bases, in that order; junction bases with no gene match: 9. This CDR3 contains 15 residues. CDR1 is SGHAT, CDR2 FQNNGV, per germline. The CDR3 here is CASSQTSGATDTQYF. DNA for the CDR3: TGTGCCAGCAGCCAGACTAGCGGCGCTACGGATACGCAGTATTTT.

The J gene is TRBJ2-1, the V gene TRBV19; TRBD2 agrees at 8 bases. The ends lost 5 bases at V and 4 bases at J; junction bases unmatched: 7. CDR1 is LNHDA, CDR2 SQIVND, per germline (reference sequence). This CDR3 has 15 residues. Here the CDR3 reads CASSRSGSTYNEQFF. As DNA, the CDR3 is TGTGCCAGTAGTCGGAGCGGGAGTACTTACAATGAGCAGTTCTTC.

This chain links TRBV21-1 with TRBJ1-1; the table's D call, TRBD1, has no DNA check behind it. TRBV21-1 is designated a pseudogene. The CDR3 totals 17 residues. The CDR3 DNA follows: TGTGCCAGCAGCAAGGATTTGACAGGCGACATGAACACTGAAGCTTTCTTT. As protein: CASSKDLTGDMNTEAFF.

The chain links TRBV5-5 to TRBJ2-5; TRBD1 agrees at 9 bases. The CDR3 totals 15 residues. V was pared by 4 bases and J by 5 bases, with 9 bases of the junction left unmatched. Germline V gene sequence: CDR1 SGHKS, CDR2 YYEKEE (reference sequence). This CDR3 is CASSPDSGQGETQYF. CDR3 sequence (DNA): TGTGCCAGCAGCCCGGATTCTGGACAGGGGGAGACCCAGTACTTC.

V is TRBV10-2 and J is TRBJ2-1, with 7 bases fitting TRBD1. Germline CDR1 is WSHSY and CDR2 is SAAADI. Trimming cost V 7 bases and J 5 bases; bases outside gene matches: 5. The CDR3 loop spans 13 amino acids. In DNA, the CDR3 is TGCGCCAGCATCGACGGGACAGACAATGAGCAGTTCTTC. This translates into CASIDGTDNEQFF.

V gene TRBV7-8 combines with J gene TRBJ1-1, with no clear D. Trimming cost V 3 bases and J 5 bases, with 13 bases left between them. The length of the CDR3 is 14 residues. CDR1 and CDR2 from the germline V gene are SGHVS and FQNEAQ. The CDR3 nucleotides read TGTGCCAGCAGCTTTACAATCAGTGGGACTGAAGCTTTCTTT. Its translation: CASSFTISGTEAFF.

V gene TRBV9 combines with J gene TRBJ2-5; no reliable D call. V was cut by 0 bases and J by 3 bases, with 6 bases left in between. Germline V CDR1 and CDR2: SGDLS, YYNGEE. This CDR3 contains 13 residues. Here the CDR3 reads CASSVGGEETQYF. In DNA, the CDR3 is TGTGCCAGCAGCGTAGGTGGAGAAGAGACCCAGTACTTC.

V is TRBV15 and J is TRBJ1-4, with D possibly matching TRBD1 (5 bases). The CDR3 extends over 13 amino acids. Germline lookup yields CDR1 LNHNV and CDR2 YYDKDF (reference sequence). The V end lost 4 bases, the J end lost 10 bases, and 13 bases lay between the germline ends. CDR3 in DNA: TGTGCCACCAGCAAATCCCGGGACGGAAAACTGTTTTTT. This codes for CATSKSRDGKLFF.

The chain joins TRBV6-6 to TRBJ1-2, with D possibly matching TRBD1 (5 bases). From germline, CDR1 is MNHNY and CDR2 SVGAGI (reference sequence). The length of the CDR3 is 10 residues. The germline V and J ends were trimmed by 4 bases and 8 bases, with 5 bases remaining between them. This CDR3 reads CASSWGGYTF. The CDR3 DNA reads as TGTGCCAGCAGTTGGGGGGGCTACACCTTC.

The gene calls are TRBV2 and TRBJ2-7; D remains unclear. Trimming left V 3 bases short and J 4 bases short, with 16 bases between. The CDR3 contains 15 residues. The germline V gene encodes CDR1 SNHLY and CDR2 FYNNEI. The CDR3 sequence: CASSDVRAPRYEQYF. The CDR3 DNA follows: TGTGCCAGCAGTGACGTCCGGGCGCCCCGGTACGAGCAGTACTTC.

The chain has TRBV7-8 and TRBJ2-2; possibly TRBD1 for D (7 bases). Germline V CDR1 and CDR2: SGHVS, FQNEAQ. CDR3 length equals 15 residues. V was pared by 5 bases and J by 5 bases, with 15 bases between. CDR3 amino acids: CASSRGAGGTGELFF. As DNA, the CDR3 is TGTGCCAGCAGCCGAGGGGCAGGGGGGACCGGGGAGCTGTTTTTT.

This clone was counted once. The rearrangement joins TRBV7-2 to TRBJ1-6; no definite D call. The V and J ends lost 5 bases and 0 bases respectively, with 11 bases between them. The CDR3 contains 16 residues. Germline loops: CDR1 SGHTA, CDR2 FQGNSA. CDR3 nucleotide sequence: TGTGCCAGCAGCCAGCGGCCAAGCTCCTATAATTCACCCCTCCACTTT. Its protein is CASSQRPSSYNSPLHF.

The V and J genes are TRBV5-1 and TRBJ2-2; no clear D gene. Deletions cut 4 bases from V and 1 base from J, with 11 bases between. The CDR3 has 15 amino acids. Germline V lookup: CDR1 SGHRS, CDR2 YFSETQ. Written as DNA, the CDR3 is TGCGCCAGCAGCAGCAAGGTGGGGAACACCGGGGAGCTGTTTTTT. Translating gives CASSSKVGNTGELFF.

The rearrangement joins TRBV7-6 to TRBJ1-4; perhaps TRBD1 as D (5 bases). V was cut by 4 bases and J by 5 bases, with 17 bases left in between. This CDR3 spans 16 amino acids. The V gene's germline CDR1 is SGHVS and CDR2 FNYEAQ. CDR3 sequence: CASSSEPRSGNEKLFF. The DNA of the CDR3 is TGTGCCAGCAGCTCCGAACCCAGGTCAGGGAATGAAAAACTGTTTTTT.

The chain employs TRBV19 and TRBJ1-2; the D is unclear. The V and J ends lost 4 bases and 1 base respectively, with 13 bases between them. This CDR3 comprises 15 residues. The germline CDR1 and CDR2 sequences are LNHDA and SQIVND (reference sequence). CDR3 nucleotide sequence: TGTGCCAGTAGTAGCGCGGGAGAGCATAACTATGGCTACACCTTC. Protein product: CASSSAGEHNYGYTF.

V gene TRBV11-3 combines with J gene TRBJ2-2; D perhaps matches TRBD1 (5 bases). Trimming took 3 bases from V and 5 from J, leaving 10 bases between them. The CDR3 totals 14 residues. Germline V gene lookup returns CDR1 SGHNT and CDR2 YENEEA. The CDR3, as DNA: TGTGCCAGCAGCTTTGCAGGGTTGACCGGGGAGCTGTTTTTT. Protein: CASSFAGLTGELFF.

V is TRBV28 and J is TRBJ1-1, with 9 positions matching TRBD1. Germline loops: CDR1 MDHEN, CDR2 SYDVKM. The CDR3 consists of 18 residues. J gave up 2 bases and V 5 bases, and 15 bases lay outside the gene matches. The CDR3 DNA reads TGTGCCAGCAGTCCTCGACGGACAGGGGCTCCCTTTAACACTGAAGCTTTCTTT. This sequence encodes CASSPRRTGAPFNTEAFF.

V is TRBV11-2 and J is TRBJ2-7; 8 nucleotides match TRBD1. J gave up 2 bases and V 3 bases, and 3 bases lay outside the gene matches. This CDR3 spans 14 amino acids. Looked up from germline, CDR1 is SGHAT and CDR2 is FQNNGV. The CDR3 protein is CASSFGRGPYEQYF. The CDR3 DNA sequence: TGTGCCAGCAGCTTTGGCAGGGGGCCCTACGAGCAGTACTTC.